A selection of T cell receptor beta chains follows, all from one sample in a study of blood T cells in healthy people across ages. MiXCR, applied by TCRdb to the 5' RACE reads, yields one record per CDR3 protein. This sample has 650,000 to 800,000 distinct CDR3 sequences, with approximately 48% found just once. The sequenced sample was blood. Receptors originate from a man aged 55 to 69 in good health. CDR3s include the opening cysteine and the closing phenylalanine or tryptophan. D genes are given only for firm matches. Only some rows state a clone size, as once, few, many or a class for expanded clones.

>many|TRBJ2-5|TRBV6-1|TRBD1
CASSRRSGQGSETQYF
TGTGCCAGCAGTCGAAGATCGGGACAGGGATCAGAGACCCAGTACTTC
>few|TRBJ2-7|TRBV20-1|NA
CSASKHRDTTYEQYF
TGCAGTGCTAGTAAGCACCGGGACACCACCTACGAGCAGTACTTC
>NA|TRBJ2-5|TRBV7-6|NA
CASSPTGQASGQYF
TGTGCCAGCAGCCCAACCGGGCAGGCCTCGGGGCAGTACTTC
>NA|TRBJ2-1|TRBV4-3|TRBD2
CAGSQDWASGVSYNEQFF
TGCGCCGGCAGCCAAGATTGGGCTAGCGGGGTTTCCTACAATGAGCAGTTCTTC
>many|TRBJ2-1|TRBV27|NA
CASSLQGPQLGPTHEQFF
TGTGCCAGCAGTCTTCAAGGGCCACAGTTAGGACCCACGCATGAGCAGTTCTTC
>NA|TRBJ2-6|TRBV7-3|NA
CASSLKGGSGANVLTF
TGTGCCAGCAGCTTAAAGGGGGGCTCCGGGGCCAACGTCCTGACTTTC
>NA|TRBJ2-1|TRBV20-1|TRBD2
CSAVHGGTYNEQFF
TGCAGTGCCGTCCACGGGGGGACCTACAATGAGCAGTTCTTC
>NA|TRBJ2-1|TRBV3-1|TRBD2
CASSHSGTNTYNEQFF
TGTGCCAGCAGCCATTCCGGGACTAACACCTACAATGAGCAGTTCTTC
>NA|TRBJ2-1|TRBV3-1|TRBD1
CASTGGTYNEQFF
TGTGCCTCGACAGGGGGAACCTACAATGAGCAGTTCTTC
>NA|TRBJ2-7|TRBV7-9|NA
CASSLSGHYEQYF
TGTGCCAGCAGCTTATCCGGGCACTACGAGCAGTACTTC
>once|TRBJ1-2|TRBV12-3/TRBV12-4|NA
CASTLREDDGYTF
TGTGCCAGCACGTTAAGGGAAGACGATGGCTACACCTTC
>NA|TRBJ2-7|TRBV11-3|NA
CASSLGLGQAQSDEQYF
TGTGCCAGCAGCTTAGGGCTGGGCCAGGCCCAGTCGGACGAGCAGTACTTC
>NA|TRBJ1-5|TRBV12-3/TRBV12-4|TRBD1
CASRGDRGANQPQHF
TGTGCCAGCAGGGGGGACAGGGGGGCAAATCAGCCCCAGCATTTT
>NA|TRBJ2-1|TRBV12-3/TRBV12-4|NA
CASLRTASSYNEQFF
TGTGCCAGCCTACGGACGGCCAGCTCCTACAATGAGCAGTTCTTC
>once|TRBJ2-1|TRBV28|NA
CASSLSIGSPDLSTYNEQFF
TGTGCCAGCAGTCTAAGTATAGGCAGTCCAGATTTAAGCACCTACAATGAGCAGTTCTTC
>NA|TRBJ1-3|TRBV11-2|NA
CASSPIGNTIYF
TGTGCCAGCAGCCCCATTGGAAACACCATATATTTT
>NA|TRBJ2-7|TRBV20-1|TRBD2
CSAREPTGLDDYEQYF
TGCAGTGCTAGAGAACCTACGGGACTAGATGACTACGAGCAGTACTTC
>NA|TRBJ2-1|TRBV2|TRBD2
CASTYGTKAYEQFF
TGTGCCAGCACCTACGGGACTAAAGCTTATGAGCAGTTCTTC
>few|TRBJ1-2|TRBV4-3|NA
CASSQDVTALNYGYTF
TGCGCCAGCAGCCAAGATGTCACAGCCTTAAACTATGGCTACACCTTC
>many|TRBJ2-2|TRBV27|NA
CASSRENTGELFF
TGTGCCAGCTCCAGAGAGAACACCGGGGAGCTGTTTTTT
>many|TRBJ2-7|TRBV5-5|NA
CASSYWGAYEQYF
TGTGCCAGCAGCTATTGGGGGGCCTACGAGCAGTACTTC
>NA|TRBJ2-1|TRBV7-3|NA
CASSIPDRNEQFF
TGTGCCAGCAGCATACCCGACAGGAATGAGCAGTTCTTC
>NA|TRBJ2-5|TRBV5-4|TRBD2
CASSLVGRGVGETQYF
TGTGCCAGCAGCTTGGTAGGGCGGGGGGTCGGAGAGACCCAGTACTTC
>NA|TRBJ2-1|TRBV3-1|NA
CASLLAGSYNEQFF
TGTGCCAGCTTACTGGCAGGGTCCTACAATGAGCAGTTCTTC
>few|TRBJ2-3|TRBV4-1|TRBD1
CASSQVLGGQGTTDTQYF
TGCGCCAGCAGCCAAGTCCTGGGCGGACAGGGAACCACAGATACGCAGTATTTT
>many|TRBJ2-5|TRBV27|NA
CASSLSPQETQYF
TGTGCCAGCAGTTTATCTCCACAAGAGACCCAGTACTTC
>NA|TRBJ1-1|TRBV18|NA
CASSPPQGWDTEAFF
TGTGCCAGCTCACCACCCCAGGGGTGGGACACTGAAGCTTTCTTT
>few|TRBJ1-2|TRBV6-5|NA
CASSYSPGRYGYTF
TGTGCCAGCAGTTACTCGCCGGGTCGCTATGGCTACACCTTC
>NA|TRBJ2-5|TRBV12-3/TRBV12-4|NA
CASSFVWETQYF
TGTGCCAGCAGTTTTGTTTGGGAGACCCAGTACTTC
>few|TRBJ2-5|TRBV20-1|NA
CSKSNDGQETQYF
TGCAGCAAATCCAACGACGGCCAAGAGACCCAGTACTTC
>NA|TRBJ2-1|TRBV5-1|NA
CASSPKRDSNEQFF
TGCGCCAGCAGCCCAAAACGGGACTCCAATGAGCAGTTCTTC
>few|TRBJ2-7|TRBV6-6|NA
CASSYSRGGEQYF
TGTGCCAGCAGTTACTCGAGGGGGGGCGAGCAGTACTTC
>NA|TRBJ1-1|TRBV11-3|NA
CASSLNPGADTEAFF
TGTGCCAGCAGCTTAAATCCGGGGGCGGACACTGAAGCTTTCTTT
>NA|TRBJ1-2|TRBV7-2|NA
CASSPQTGGANYGYTF
TGTGCCAGCAGCCCGCAGACAGGAGGGGCTAACTATGGCTACACCTTC
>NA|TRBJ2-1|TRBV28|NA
CASSPGDKAYNEQFF
TGTGCCAGCAGCCCAGGGGATAAAGCCTACAATGAGCAGTTCTTC
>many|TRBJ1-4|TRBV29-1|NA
CSVPQGGDEKLFF
TGCAGCGTTCCTCAAGGGGGGGATGAAAAACTGTTTTTT
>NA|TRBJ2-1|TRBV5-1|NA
CASSMAILIGSSYNEQFF
TGCGCCAGCAGCATGGCGATCCTGATCGGGAGCTCCTACAATGAGCAGTTCTTC